This T cell receptor beta chain emerged from a study of OX40 agonist ivuxolimab in advanced cancers. Study context: Participants, approximately 80% male, averaged approximately 56 years of age, ranging from about 20 to 79. Partial responses were seen in three patients, one with hepatocellular carcinoma and two with cutaneous melanoma.

This CDR3 has 17 residues. J lost 5 bases, V lost 1 base, and 12 bases had no gene match. The germline gives CDR1 SGDLS, CDR2 YYNGEE. Produced via immunoSEQ multiplex PCR; TCRdb's table is partial and in-frame only. The sample includes tens of thousands of clones, about 85% seen only once; the top ten take about 4.7%. Findings and limits, study-wide: Also present in some nonresponders was a low level of normalized T-cell clonal expansion.

Remarks on this clone: Its antigen is still unknown.

Sequencing was performed on CD4+ or CD8+ T cells sorted from blood, taken in a trial of the OX40 agonist ivuxolimab. The source of this sequence is an adult with an advanced solid tumor such as melanoma, head and neck, liver or kidney cancer. The chain couples TRBV9 to TRBJ2-1, with 7 bases that match TRBD1. This chain's CDR3 is CASSVTPGQVRDNEQFF. The CDR3 region has the DNA TGTGCCAGCAGCGTAACCCCAGGACAGGTCCGGGACAATGAGCAGTTCTTC.